These 11 T cell receptor beta chains were sequenced from one sample in a study of a mutant IDH1 vaccine in newly diagnosed glioma. Here immunoSEQ multiplex PCR was the method, and the copy in TCRdb shows in-frame clones only, minus some. The repertoire holds 20,000 to 25,000 clones, roughly 88% seen once, with approximately 5% in the top ten. Time point specified: baseline, week 1 (first vaccination visit). Treatment here: pre-vaccination baseline after standard-of-care therapy. The sample was PBMCs, taken from a glioma patient treated with radiotherapy, temozolomide or both. The source of these receptors is a man aged 40-49 years with glioma.

This rearrangement joins TRBV2 to TRBJ1-4; 9 bases fit TRBD1. J gave up 7 bases and V 7 bases, and 10 bases lay outside the gene matches. Germline V lookup: CDR1 SNHLY, CDR2 FYNNEI. This CDR3 has 15 amino acids. CDR3 sequence: CASIPTGGSGEKLFF. CDR3 DNA: TGTGCCAGCATACCAACAGGGGGCAGTGGTGAAAAACTGTTTTTT.

The rearrangement joins TRBV7-8 to TRBJ2-1, with 12 positions matching TRBD2. The germline CDR1 and CDR2 sequences are SGHVS and FQNEAQ. The CDR3 covers 16 residues. The trim removed 4 bases at V and 7 bases at J, leaving 8 bases unmatched. The CDR3 region is CASSSQTSGGQNEQFF. For the CDR3, the DNA is TGTGCCAGCAGCTCCCAAACTAGCGGGGGGCAGAATGAGCAGTTCTTC.

The chain employs TRBV21-1 and TRBJ2-7; the D call TRBD1 from the table was never checked on the DNA. TRBV21-1 has pseudogene status. The CDR3 consists of 14 residues. CDR3: CASSSRQGDYEQYF. CDR3 bases: TGTGCCAGCAGCTCCCGACAGGGCGACTACGAGCAGTACTTC.

The chain employs TRBV6-5 and TRBJ1-2; D possibly corresponds to TRBD1 (6 bases). V lost 5 bases and J 3 bases, leaving 13 bases between the germline ends. CDR1 MNHEY and CDR2 SVGAGI come from the germline V gene. This CDR3 is built from 14 residues. The CDR3 nucleotides are TGTGCCAGCAGTCCCGGACAGACCCACTATGGCTACACCTTC. Its translation: CASSPGQTHYGYTF.

The chain uses TRBV30 and TRBJ1-2; 11 bases match TRBD1. CDR1 is GTSNPN, CDR2 SVGIG, per germline (reference sequence). V was clipped by 8 bases and J by 7 bases; unmatched bases: 6. CDR3 length: 12 residues. The CDR3 spells CAGGQGVSGYTF. The CDR3 region has the DNA TGTGCCGGGGGACAGGGGGTCTCTGGCTACACCTTC.

The gene calls are TRBV2 and TRBJ1-2; a possible D gene is TRBD1 (6 bases). This CDR3 region has 15 residues. V was clipped by 4 bases and J by 2 bases, with 14 bases between them. In germline, CDR1 is SNHLY, CDR2 FYNNEI. The CDR3: CASSVFGGGNYGYTF. CDR3 sequence (DNA): TGTGCCAGCAGTGTATTTGGAGGGGGGAACTATGGCTACACCTTC.

In this sample, this clone turned up once. V and J are TRBV6-6 and TRBJ1-6, with D possibly matching TRBD1 (5 bases). The CDR3 is 14 amino acids. CDR1 is MNHNY and CDR2 is SVGAGI in the germline V gene (reference sequence). V was trimmed by 2 bases and J by 7 bases, leaving 9 bases between them. The CDR3 loop reads CASSYGAGNSPLHF. The CDR3 coding sequence is TGTGCCAGCAGTTACGGGGCAGGAAATTCACCCCTCCACTTT.

The CDR3 sequence is CSVKLAGGTEARTDTQYF. CDR3 nucleotide sequence: TGCAGCGTGAAACTAGCGGGGGGTACCGAGGCTCGCACAGATACGCAGTATTTT. This sequence joins TRBV29-1 and TRBJ2-3, with TRBD2 matching 12 bases. V shed 6 bases, J shed 1 base, and the junction held 14 bases outside the gene matches. Germline V gene data show CDR1 as SQVTM and CDR2 as ANQGSEA. The CDR3 totals 18 residues.

This clone was picked up one time. The chain carries TRBV6-6 and TRBJ2-4; 7 bases fit TRBD1. CDR1 and CDR2 from the germline V gene are MNHNY and SVGAGI (reference sequence). This CDR3 comprises 11 residues. V lost 6 bases to trimming and J lost 9 bases; unmatched junction nucleotides: 2. CDR3 residues: CASRQGSIQYF. The CDR3 nucleotides are TGTGCCAGCAGACAGGGGAGCATTCAGTACTTC.

The chain carries TRBV19 and TRBJ2-1; 9 bases match TRBD1. The CDR3 totals 15 residues. Germline CDR1 LNHDA, CDR2 SQIVND (reference sequence). V lost 7 bases, J lost 3 bases, and 7 bases stayed unmatched. The CDR3 nucleotides are TGTGCCAGTACCACACCGGGACAGGGCTACAATGAGCAGTTCTTC. Translating gives CASTTPGQGYNEQFF. Together with reference TRBV19 and TRBJ2-1, the CDR3 gives the full variable domain: DGGITQSPKYLFRKEGQNVTLSCEQNLNHDAMYWYRQDPGQGLRLIYYSQIVNDFQKGDIAEGYSVSREKKESFPLTVTSAQKNPTAFYLCASTTPGQGYNEQFFGPGTRLTVL.

V and J are TRBV5-1 and TRBJ2-1; tentative D call: TRBD1 (5 bases). The CDR3 totals 14 residues. Germline CDR1 is SGHRS and CDR2 is YFSETQ. V lost 3 bases and J 6 bases, leaving 13 bases between the germline ends. The CDR3 nucleotides are TGCGCCAGCAGCTGGATGACTCAGGGCAATGAGCAGTTCTTC. Its protein is CASSWMTQGNEQFF.